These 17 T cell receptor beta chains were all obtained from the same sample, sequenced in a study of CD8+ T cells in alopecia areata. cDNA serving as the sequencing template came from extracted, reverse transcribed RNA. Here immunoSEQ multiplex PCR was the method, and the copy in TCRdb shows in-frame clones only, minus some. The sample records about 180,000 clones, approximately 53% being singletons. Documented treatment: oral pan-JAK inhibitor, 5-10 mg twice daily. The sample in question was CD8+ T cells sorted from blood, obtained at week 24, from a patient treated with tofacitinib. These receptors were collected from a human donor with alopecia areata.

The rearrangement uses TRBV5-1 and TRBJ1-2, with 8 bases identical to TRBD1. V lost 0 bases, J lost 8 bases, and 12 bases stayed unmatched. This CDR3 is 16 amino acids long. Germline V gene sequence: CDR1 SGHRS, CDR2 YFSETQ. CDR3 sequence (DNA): TGCGCCAGCAGCTTGGCCCCGGGACAGGCCGACGAGGGCTACACCTTC. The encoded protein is CASSLAPGQADEGYTF.

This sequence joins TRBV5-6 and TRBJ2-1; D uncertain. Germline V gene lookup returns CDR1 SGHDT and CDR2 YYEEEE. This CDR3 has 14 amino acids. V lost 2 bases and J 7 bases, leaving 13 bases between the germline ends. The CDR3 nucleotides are TGTGCCAGCAGCTTTGGCGGTCAAGGGAATGAGCAGTTCTTC. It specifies CASSFGGQGNEQFF.

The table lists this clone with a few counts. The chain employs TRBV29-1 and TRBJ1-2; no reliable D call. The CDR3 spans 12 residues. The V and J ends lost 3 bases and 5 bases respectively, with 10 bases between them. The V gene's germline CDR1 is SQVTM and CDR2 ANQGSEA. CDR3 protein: CSVDDQSYGYTF. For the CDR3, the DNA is TGCAGCGTTGACGATCAATCTTATGGCTACACCTTC.

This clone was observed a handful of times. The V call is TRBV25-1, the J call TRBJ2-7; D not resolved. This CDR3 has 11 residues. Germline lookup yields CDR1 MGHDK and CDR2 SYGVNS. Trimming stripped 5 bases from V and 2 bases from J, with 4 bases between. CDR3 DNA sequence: TGTGCCAGCAGTTCCACCTACGAGCAGTACTTC. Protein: CASSSTYEQYF.

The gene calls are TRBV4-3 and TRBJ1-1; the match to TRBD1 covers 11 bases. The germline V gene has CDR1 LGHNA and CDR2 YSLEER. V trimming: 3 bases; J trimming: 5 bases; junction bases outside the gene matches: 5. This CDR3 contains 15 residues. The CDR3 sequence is CASSQRTGGGTEAFF. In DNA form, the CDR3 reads TGCGCCAGCAGCCAGCGGACAGGGGGCGGGACTGAAGCTTTCTTT.

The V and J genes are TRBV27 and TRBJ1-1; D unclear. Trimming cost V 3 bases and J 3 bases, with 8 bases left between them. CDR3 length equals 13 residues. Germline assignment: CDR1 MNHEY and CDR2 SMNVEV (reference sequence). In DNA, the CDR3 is TGTGCCAGCAGTTTTAGTGGATACACTGAAGCTTTCTTT. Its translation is CASSFSGYTEAFF.

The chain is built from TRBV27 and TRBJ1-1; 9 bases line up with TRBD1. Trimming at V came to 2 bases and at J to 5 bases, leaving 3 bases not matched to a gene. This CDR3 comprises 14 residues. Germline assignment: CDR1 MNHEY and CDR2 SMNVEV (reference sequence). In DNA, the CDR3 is TGTGCCAGCAGTTTAGACAGGGGGGGGACTGAAGCTTTCTTT. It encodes CASSLDRGGTEAFF.

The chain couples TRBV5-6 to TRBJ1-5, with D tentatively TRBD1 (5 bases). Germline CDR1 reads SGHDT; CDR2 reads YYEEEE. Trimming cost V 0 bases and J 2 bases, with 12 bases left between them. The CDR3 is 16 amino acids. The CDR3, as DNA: TGTGCCAGCAGCTTGGCCTCGGGGGACGGCAATCAGCCCCAGCATTTT. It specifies CASSLASGDGNQPQHF.

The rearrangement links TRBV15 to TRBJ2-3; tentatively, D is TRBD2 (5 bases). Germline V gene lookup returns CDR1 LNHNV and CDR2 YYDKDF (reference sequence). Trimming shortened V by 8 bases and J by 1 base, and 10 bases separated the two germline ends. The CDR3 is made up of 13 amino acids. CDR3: CATGSSRTDTQYF. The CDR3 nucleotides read TGTGCCACCGGGAGTTCCCGCACAGATACGCAGTATTTT.

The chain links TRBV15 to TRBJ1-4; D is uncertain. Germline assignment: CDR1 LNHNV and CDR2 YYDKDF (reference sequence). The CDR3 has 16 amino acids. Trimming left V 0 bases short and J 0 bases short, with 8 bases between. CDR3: CATSRDWAATNEKLFF. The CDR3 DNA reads TGTGCCACCAGCAGAGATTGGGCAGCAACTAATGAAAAACTGTTTTTT. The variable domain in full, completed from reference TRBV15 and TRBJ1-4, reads DAMVIQNPRYQVTQFGKPVTLSCSQTLNHNVMYWYQQKSSQAPKLLFHYYDKDFNNEADTPDNFQSRRPNTSFCFLDIRSPGLGDTAMYLCATSRDWAATNEKLFFGSGTQLSVL.

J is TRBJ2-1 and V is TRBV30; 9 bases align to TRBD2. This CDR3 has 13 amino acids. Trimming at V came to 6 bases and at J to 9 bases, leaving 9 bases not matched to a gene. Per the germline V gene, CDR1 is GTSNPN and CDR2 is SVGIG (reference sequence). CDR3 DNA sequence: TGTGCCTGCGCGGAGATAGCGGGGGTTGAGCAGTTCTTC. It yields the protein CACAEIAGVEQFF.

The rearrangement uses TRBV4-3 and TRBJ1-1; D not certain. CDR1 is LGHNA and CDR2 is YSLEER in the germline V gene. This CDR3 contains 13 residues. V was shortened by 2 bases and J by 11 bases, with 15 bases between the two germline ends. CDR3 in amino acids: CASSQFGGNEAFF. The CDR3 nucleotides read TGCGCCAGCAGCCAATTTGGAGGAAACGAGGCTTTCTTT.

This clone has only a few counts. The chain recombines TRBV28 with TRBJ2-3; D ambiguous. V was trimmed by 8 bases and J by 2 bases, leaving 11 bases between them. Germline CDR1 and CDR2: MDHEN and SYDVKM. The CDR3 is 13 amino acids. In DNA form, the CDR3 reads TGTGCCAGCGCCCTGTCTTACACAGATACGCAGTATTTT. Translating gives CASALSYTDTQYF.

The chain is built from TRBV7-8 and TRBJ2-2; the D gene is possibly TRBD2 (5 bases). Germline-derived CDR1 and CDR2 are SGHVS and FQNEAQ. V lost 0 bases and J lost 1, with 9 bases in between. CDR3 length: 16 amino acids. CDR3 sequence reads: CASSLAGEGNTGELFF. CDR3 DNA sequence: TGTGCCAGCAGCTTAGCCGGGGAAGGGAACACCGGGGAGCTGTTTTTT.

The DNA of the CDR3 is TGCAGCGTACTTCCGGGACAGGGTAACTATGGCTACACCTTC. This codes for CSVLPGQGNYGYTF. The rearrangement uses TRBV29-1 and TRBJ1-2, with 9 bases identical to TRBD1. The junction had 6 bases not matched to a gene; V was cut back by 6 bases and J by 1 base. The germline V gene has CDR1 SQVTM and CDR2 ANQGSEA. The CDR3 spans 14 residues.

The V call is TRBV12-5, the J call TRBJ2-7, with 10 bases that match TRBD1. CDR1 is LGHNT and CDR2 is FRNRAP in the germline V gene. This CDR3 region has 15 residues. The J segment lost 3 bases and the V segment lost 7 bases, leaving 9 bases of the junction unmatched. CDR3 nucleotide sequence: TGTGCTAGTGACACTGGTGGGGACAGGGGCTACGAGCAGTACTTC. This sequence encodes CASDTGGDRGYEQYF.

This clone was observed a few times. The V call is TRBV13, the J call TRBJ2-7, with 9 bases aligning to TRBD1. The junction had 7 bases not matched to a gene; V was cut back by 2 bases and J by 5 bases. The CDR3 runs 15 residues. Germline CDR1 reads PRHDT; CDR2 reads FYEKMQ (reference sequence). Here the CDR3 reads CASSLPGQGIHEQYF. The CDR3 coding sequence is TGTGCCAGCAGCTTACCGGGACAGGGAATACACGAGCAGTACTTC.